This T cell receptor (beta chain) came from a study of T cell responses to AZD1222 COVID-19 vaccine. CDR3 length: 20 amino acids. Germline V gives CDR1 SGHRS, CDR2 YFSETQ. Trimming shortened V by 1 base and J by 5 bases, and 27 bases separated the two germline ends. The study, taken as a whole, reports: The peak T cell response came first, and repertoires were sampled only after it.

In the case of this clone: The antigen is undetermined.

Profiling relied on immunoSEQ multiplex PCR, and the TCRdb table lists in-frame clones only, not all of them. Among around 53,000 clones, about 85% were seen once, and the ten largest hold approximately 20%. J is TRBJ2-2 and V is TRBV5-1; D uncertain. The input for sequencing was peripheral blood, taken on day 0 of MenACWY control vaccination. The clonotype originates from an adult in good health. CDR3 nucleotide sequence: TGCGCCAGCAGCTTGTTGACGTTGTCGATCAGTCGTGAAGGGACCGGGGAGCTGTTTTTT. Protein sequence: CASSLLTLSISREGTGELFF.